The T cell receptor (beta chain) under discussion was sequenced for a study of cytomegalovirus exposure and HLA in healthy donors. Study observations and caveats: According to a later analysis, TCR clusters from the first cohort tended to co-occur in the roughly 130 validation repertoires.

On this clone itself: Its specificity is unknown.

The CDR3 runs 15 residues. V lost 0 bases and J lost 6, with 14 bases in between. Germline-derived CDR1 and CDR2 are SEHNR and FQNEAQ (reference sequence). Some clones are missing from TCRdb's copy, which holds only in-frame ones; the method was immunoSEQ multiplex PCR. The table shows some 77,000 clones, with 94% occurring only once. Separate from the approximately 720-subject first cohort, the roughly 120-subject validation cohort was the one that the donors belonged to. This TCR derives from a man between 18 and 35 years old in good health and CMV-seropositive. Sequencing input: PBMCs. The chain is built from TRBV7-9 and TRBJ1-1; no definite D call. CDR3 nucleotides: TGTGCCAGCAGCTTAGCGAGAGGCCGATTATCTGAAGCTTTCTTT. Translating gives CASSLARGRLSEAFF.